These 18 T cell receptor beta chains came from one sample sequenced in a study of PD-1 blockade in classical Hodgkin lymphoma. Time point meaning: cycle 4 day 1 (C4D1), after 5 to 7 weeks of nivolumab. Every patient was affected by relapse after autologous stem cell transplantation, while exposure to brentuximab vedotin was not uniform. Method: immunoSEQ multiplex PCR; TCRdb's copy keeps in-frame clones and lacks some. The sample contains about 90,000 clones, 90% of which appear only once. The specimen was peripheral blood mononuclear cells (PBMCs), collected before the fourth cycle of nivolumab. Source of these receptors: a human donor with classical Hodgkin lymphoma.

As DNA, the CDR3 is TGTGCCAGCAGCTTGGAAGGGAGGGCTGGAAACACCATATATTTT. Protein sequence: CASSLEGRAGNTIYF. The V call is TRBV5-6, the J call TRBJ1-3; unclear D gene. The CDR3 length is 15 residues. Germline V lookup: CDR1 SGHDT, CDR2 YYEEEE. The V gene lost 0 bases and the J gene lost 2 bases, with 9 bases spanning the gap.

The chain combines TRBV9 with TRBJ2-4; 8 positions match TRBD1. Germline V gene sequence: CDR1 SGDLS, CDR2 YYNGEE. The CDR3 totals 14 residues. Unmatched junction bases numbered 8, after V lost 4 bases and J lost 8 bases. The CDR3 DNA reads TGTGCCAGCAGCCCCGGACAGGGTGATGACATTCAGTACTTC. It translates to CASSPGQGDDIQYF.

V gene TRBV30 combines with J gene TRBJ2-3, with 11 bases aligning to TRBD2. The length of the CDR3 is 15 residues. Germline-derived CDR1 and CDR2 are GTSNPN and SVGIG (reference sequence). V shed 6 bases and J 5 bases; nucleotides not matched to a gene: 10. CDR3 amino acids: CACRISGGAGDTQYF. CDR3 sequence (DNA): TGTGCCTGCCGCATTAGCGGGGGGGCCGGAGATACGCAGTATTTT.

This clone is a singleton in its sample. The chain combines TRBV5-4 with TRBJ2-1, with D maybe TRBD1 (7 bases). The CDR3 contains 16 residues. In germline, CDR1 is SGHNT, CDR2 YYREEE (reference sequence). The V gene lost 5 bases and the J gene lost 8 bases, with 23 bases spanning the gap. The DNA for the CDR3 is TGTGCCAGCAGGGAGGAGGGGGCGCTTATGAGGTATGAGCAGTTCTTC. It is translated as CASREEGALMRYEQFF.

This clone came up once. The chain carries TRBV7-3 and TRBJ2-3; TRBD1 is a possible D gene (6 bases). The CDR3 spans 15 residues. Between the trimmed V and J ends, which lost 7 bases and 0 bases, there was a span of 14 bases. Germline V CDR1 and CDR2: SGHTA, FQGTGA. The CDR3 spells CASTLQRGSTDTQYF. The CDR3, as DNA: TGTGCCAGCACCCTGCAGAGGGGGAGCACAGATACGCAGTATTTT.

CDR3 amino acids: CASSPRQVSEQYF. The DNA of the CDR3 is TGTGCCAGCTCACCACGACAGGTTAGCGAGCAGTACTTC. The chain uses TRBV18 and TRBJ2-7; D possibly corresponds to TRBD1 (6 bases). The CDR3 totals 13 residues. Trimming cost V 1 base and J 6 bases, with 10 bases left between them. Per the germline V gene, CDR1 is KGHSH and CDR2 is LQKENI.

This clone has just a few counts. This chain joins TRBV30 and TRBJ1-1; D not resolved. In germline, CDR1 is GTSNPN, CDR2 SVGIG (reference sequence). V lost 3 bases to trimming and J lost 2 bases, with 10 bases between them. This CDR3 is built from 13 residues. The CDR3 is CAWRVQLNTEAFF. The CDR3 coding sequence is TGTGCCTGGAGAGTACAGTTAAACACTGAAGCTTTCTTT.

The count of this clone is one. The V and J genes are TRBV7-9 and TRBJ2-1; D is perhaps TRBD1 (6 bases). Trimming took off 5 bases at V and 14 bases at J, with 25 bases between the two ends. CDR1 and CDR2 from the germline V gene are SEHNR and FQNEAQ (reference sequence). The CDR3 runs to 15 residues. The CDR3 DNA reads TGTGCCAGCAGCCAGAGGGTGGACAGCGTTCCCACCAAGTTCTTC. This encodes CASSQRVDSVPTKFF.

This rearrangement joins TRBV5-1 to TRBJ2-5, with 7 bases aligning to TRBD2. The CDR3 extends over 13 amino acids. Germline V gene sequence: CDR1 SGHRS, CDR2 YFSETQ. V lost 9 bases and J lost 5; bases outside the gene matches: 10. For the CDR3, the DNA is TGCGCCACCCAGCGAGGGGAGGGCGAGACCCAGTACTTC. Translation: CATQRGEGETQYF.

The J gene is TRBJ1-1, the V gene TRBV5-8; D is undetermined. Trimming shortened V by 2 bases and J by 2 bases, and 7 bases separated the two germline ends. This CDR3 spans 13 amino acids. CDR1 and CDR2 (germline): SGHTS, YDEGEE. DNA for the CDR3: TGTGCCAGCAGCTTTGCGGAAAACACTGAAGCTTTCTTT. Its protein product is CASSFAENTEAFF.

The chain combines TRBV7-8 with TRBJ2-1; possible D gene TRBD2, 6 bases. The CDR3 totals 13 residues. The V end lost 5 bases, the J end lost 7 bases, and 12 bases lay between the germline ends. Germline loops: CDR1 SGHVS, CDR2 FQNEAQ. The CDR3 sequence: CASSTLAANEQFF. For the CDR3, the DNA is TGTGCCAGCAGCACCTTAGCGGCGAATGAGCAGTTCTTC.

The chain recombines TRBV10-3 with TRBJ2-2; 13 bases match TRBD2. Trimming at V came to 3 bases and at J to 5 bases, leaving 9 bases not matched to a gene. This CDR3 spans 18 amino acids. The germline CDR1 and CDR2 sequences are ENHRY and SYGVKD. For the CDR3, the DNA is TGTGCCATCAGTGACGTCAACGCGGGACTAGCGGGAACCGGGGAGCTGTTTTTT. This encodes CAISDVNAGLAGTGELFF.

The genes are TRBV21-1 and TRBJ2-7; the table's D call of TRBD2 was not tested on the DNA. TRBV21-1 is a pseudogene segment. This CDR3 contains 13 residues. The CDR3 loop reads CASSKDFHHGQYF. The CDR3 DNA reads TGTGCCAGCAGCAAAGATTTCCACCACGGGCAGTACTTC.

V gene TRBV4-3 combines with J gene TRBJ1-2; D ambiguous. The CDR3 runs to 14 residues. Germline CDR1 LGHNA, CDR2 YSLEER. V lost 1 base and J lost 2, with 8 bases in between. The CDR3 nucleotides are TGCGCCAGCAGCCAAGTCGTCAGCAACTATGGCTACACCTTC. Amino acid sequence: CASSQVVSNYGYTF.

About this clone: Different DNA sequences within this sample yield the same CDR3. CDR3 region: CASSPLGTEAFF. The DNA of the CDR3 is TGTGCCAGCAGTCCCTTGGGAACTGAAGCTTTCTTT. The genes are TRBV6-5 and TRBJ1-1; D unclear. V lost 5 bases and J 5 bases, leaving 9 bases between the germline ends. CDR1 and CDR2 from the germline V gene are MNHEY and SVGAGI. The CDR3 covers 12 residues.

The CDR3: CASRLSGTNYGYTF. In DNA form, the CDR3 reads TGTGCCAGCAGACTCTCCGGGACAAACTATGGCTACACCTTC. This chain uses TRBV6-6 with TRBJ1-2; the D gene is possibly TRBD1 (6 bases). Germline values: CDR1 MNHNY, CDR2 SVGAGI (reference sequence). The CDR3 is 14 residues long. The ends were cut back, 6 bases at V and 2 bases at J, with 13 bases in the middle.

In DNA, the CDR3 is TGTGCCAGCAGGCCTGCGGGACAGGGTCATGAAAAACTGTTTTTT. Protein: CASRPAGQGHEKLFF. The V call is TRBV7-2, the J call TRBJ1-4, with TRBD1 identical over 9 bases. Trimming removed 6 bases from V and 6 bases from J; junction bases left unmatched: 8. CDR1 SGHTA and CDR2 FQGNSA come from the germline V gene. The CDR3 is 15 residues long. Combining the CDR3 with reference TRBV7-2 and TRBJ1-4 gives the whole variable domain GAGVSQSPSNKVTEKGKDVELRCDPISGHTALYWYRQSLGQGLEFLIYFQGNSAPDKSGLPSDRFSAERTGGSVSTLTIQRTQQEDSAVYLCASRPAGQGHEKLFFGSGTQLSVL.

The chain has TRBV7-6 and TRBJ2-5; no reliable D call. V was cut by 5 bases and J by 1 base, with 11 bases left in between. The CDR3 loop spans 14 amino acids. The germline V gene encodes CDR1 SGHVS and CDR2 FNYEAQ. This chain's CDR3 is CASSGGWGQETQYF. CDR3 nucleotide sequence: TGTGCCAGCAGCGGTGGATGGGGCCAAGAGACCCAGTACTTC.